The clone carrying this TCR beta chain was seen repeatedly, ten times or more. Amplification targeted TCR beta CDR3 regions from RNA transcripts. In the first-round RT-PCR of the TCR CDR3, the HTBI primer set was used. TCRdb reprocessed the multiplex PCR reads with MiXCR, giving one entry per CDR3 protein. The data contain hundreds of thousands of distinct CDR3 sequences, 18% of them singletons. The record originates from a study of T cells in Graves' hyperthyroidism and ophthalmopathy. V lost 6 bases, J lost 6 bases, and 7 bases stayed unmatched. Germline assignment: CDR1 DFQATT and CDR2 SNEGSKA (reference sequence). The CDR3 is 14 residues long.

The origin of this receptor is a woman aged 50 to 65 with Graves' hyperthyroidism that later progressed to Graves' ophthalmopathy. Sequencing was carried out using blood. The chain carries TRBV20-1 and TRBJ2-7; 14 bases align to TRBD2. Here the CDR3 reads CSAPGLAGAFEQYF. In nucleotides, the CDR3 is TGCAGTGCGCCGGGACTAGCGGGGGCTTTCGAGCAGTACTTC.